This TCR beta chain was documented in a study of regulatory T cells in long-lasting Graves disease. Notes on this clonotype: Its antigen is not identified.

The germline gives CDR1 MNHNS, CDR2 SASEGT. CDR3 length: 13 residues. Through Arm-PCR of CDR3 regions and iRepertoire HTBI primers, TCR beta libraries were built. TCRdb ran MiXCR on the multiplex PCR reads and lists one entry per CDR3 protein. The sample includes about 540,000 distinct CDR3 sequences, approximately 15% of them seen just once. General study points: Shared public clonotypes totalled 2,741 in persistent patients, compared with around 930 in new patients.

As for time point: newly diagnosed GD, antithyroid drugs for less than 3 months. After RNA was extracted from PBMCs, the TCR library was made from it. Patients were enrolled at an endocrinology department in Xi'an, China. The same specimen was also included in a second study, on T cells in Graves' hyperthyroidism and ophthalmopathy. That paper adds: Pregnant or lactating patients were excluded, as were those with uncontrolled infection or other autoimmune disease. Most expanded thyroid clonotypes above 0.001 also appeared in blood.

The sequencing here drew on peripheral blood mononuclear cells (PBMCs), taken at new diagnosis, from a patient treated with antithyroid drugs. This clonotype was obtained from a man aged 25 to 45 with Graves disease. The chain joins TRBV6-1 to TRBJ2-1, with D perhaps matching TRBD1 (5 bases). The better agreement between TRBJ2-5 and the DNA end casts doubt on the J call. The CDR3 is CASSSWGKETQYF. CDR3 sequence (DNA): TGTGCCAGCAGCTCCTGGGGCAAAGAGACCCAGTACTTC.